This is a list of T cell receptor beta chains from one sample in a study of blood T cell repertoires in COVID-19. Assay: immunoSEQ multiplex PCR; the TCRdb copy retains only in-frame clones and omits some. The table lists around 130,000 clones, about 86% of them singletons. Input material: peripheral blood. Receptor source: a human donor in a cohort sampled during active COVID-19. The CDR3 runs from the conserved cysteine through the conserved F or W. A D gene is named only where the DNA matches it firmly. Size is stated for part of the rows, as once, few or many counts, or as a class when the clone is expanded.

d_call	j_call	clone_size	v_call	cdr3_nt	cdr3_aa
.	TRBJ1-5	.	TRBV29-1	TGCAGCGCCGTCGTCGGGGGTAACAATCAGCCCCAGCATTTT	CSAVVGGNNQPQHF
TRBD2	TRBJ2-7	few	TRBV2	TGTGCCAGCAGTGAAACGGGACTAGCGGGTCCGGGAGGGCAGTACTTC	CASSETGLAGPGGQYF
.	TRBJ1-1	.	TRBV28	TGTGCCAGCAGTTTATGGGGAGGGGTCAACACTGAAGCTTTCTTT	CASSLWGGVNTEAFF
.	TRBJ1-4	.	TRBV10-3	TGTGCCATCAGAACGACAGATAATGAAAAACTGTTTTTT	CAIRTTDNEKLFF
TRBD2	TRBJ2-3	few	TRBV7-2	TGTGCCAGCAGCTTAGAAGCGGGGAGCACAGATACGCAGTATTTT	CASSLEAGSTDTQYF
.	TRBJ1-1	.	TRBV7-9	TGTGCCAGCAGCTTCGGGGATTGGAGGGCTGAAGCTTTCTTT	CASSFGDWRAEAFF
TRBD1	TRBJ1-3	.	TRBV5-6	TGTGCCAGCAACGTTGGAGGGACAGGGTGGGGAAACACCATATATTTT	CASNVGGTGWGNTIYF
TRBD1	TRBJ1-4	once	TRBV6-5	TGTGCCAGCAGTTACTCGGACAGGGGTGAAAAACTGTTTTTT	CASSYSDRGEKLFF
TRBD2	TRBJ2-7	.	TRBV6-5	TGTGCCAGCAGCCCGGTGGGCGGGGGGCCGGGTGAGCAGTACTTC	CASSPVGGGPGEQYF
TRBD1	TRBJ1-6	few	TRBV7-2	TGTGCCAGCAGCTTTCACCGGGACAGGGGATTTTCACCCCTCCACTTT	CASSFHRDRGFSPLHF
.	TRBJ1-1	.	TRBV5-6	TGTGCCAGCAGCTTGGGTTTAGGGGGAGCTTTCTTT	CASSLGLGGAFF
.	TRBJ2-7	.	TRBV3-1/TRBV3-2	TGTGCCAGCAGCCGCGCAGGCCGCGAGCAGTACTTC	CASSRAGREQYF
.	TRBJ2-2	once	TRBV24-1	TGTGCCACCAGTGATACTACAACTAACACCGGGGAGCTGTTTTTT	CATSDTTTNTGELFF
.	TRBJ1-4	.	TRBV25-1	TGTGCCAGCAGTGAAGCAGGGGCTAATGAAAAACTGTTTTTT	CASSEAGANEKLFF
.	TRBJ1-1	.	TRBV18	TGTGCCAGCTCACCAAAGAGACCGGGGAACACTGAAGCTTTCTTT	CASSPKRPGNTEAFF
.	TRBJ2-3	.	TRBV6-5	TGTGCCAGCAACCCGTCAGGGTCAAATACGCAGTATTTT	CASNPSGSNTQYF
.	TRBJ2-7	.	TRBV15	TGTGCCACCAGCAGAGGGTCCAGGCAAATCTACGAGCAGTACTTC	CATSRGSRQIYEQYF
TRBD2	TRBJ2-2	.	TRBV5-1	TGCGCCAGCAGCTTGGTGCCCGGGGGGGCGAACACCGGGGAGCTGTTTTTT	CASSLVPGGANTGELFF
.	TRBJ2-1	.	TRBV27	TGTGCCAGCAGTTTAGTAGAAAGCTCCTACAATGAGCAGTTCTTC	CASSLVESSYNEQFF
.	TRBJ2-3	.	TRBV19	TGTGCCAGTAGCGGGAGCACAGATACGCAGTATTTT	CASSGSTDTQYF
TRBD1	TRBJ1-4	.	TRBV19	TGTGCCAGTAGTATAGGACAGGGCCCTAATGAAAAACTGTTTTTT	CASSIGQGPNEKLFF
.	TRBJ1-1	.	TRBV4-2	TGTGCCAGCAGCCAAGATTGGGCAGTTAACACTGAAGCTTTCTTT	CASSQDWAVNTEAFF
.	TRBJ2-5	.	TRBV27	TGTGCCAGCAGTCAAAGGACGGGGGAGACCCAGTACTTC	CASSQRTGETQYF
TRBD1	TRBJ2-7	few	TRBV5-1	TGCGCCAGCAGCGGGCGACAGGGGGTGTACGAGCAGTACTTC	CASSGRQGVYEQYF
.	TRBJ2-5	.	TRBV7-6	TGTGCCAGCAGCTTATTTCGCTCAGAAGAACAAGAGACCCAGTACTTC	CASSLFRSEEQETQYF
TRBD2	TRBJ2-7	few	TRBV24-1	TGTGCCACCAGAGGACTAGCGGGGGCCTACGTCTTCGAGCAGTACTTC	CATRGLAGAYVFEQYF
TRBD2	TRBJ2-3	.	TRBV28	TGTGCCAGCAGTCCCGACCCGGGACTAGGGGGGGATACGCAGTATTTT	CASSPDPGLGGDTQYF
.	TRBJ2-5	.	TRBV27	TGTGCCAGCAGTCACAGGGCTAAAGAGACCCAGTACTTC	CASSHRAKETQYF
TRBD1	TRBJ1-1	once	TRBV11-3	TGTGCCAGCAGCCTGGGGACAGGGCGGAACTCTGAAGCTTTCTTT	CASSLGTGRNSEAFF
TRBD1	TRBJ1-3	.	TRBV25-1	TGTGCCAGCAGTGAGGGGGACAGGGCGGCTGGAAACACCATATATTTT	CASSEGDRAAGNTIYF
TRBD1	TRBJ1-2	.	TRBV29-1	TGCAGCGTGATGGCCCGGGACAGGGGGCTTTATGGCTACACCTTC	CSVMARDRGLYGYTF
.	TRBJ2-2	.	TRBV5-1	TGCGCCAGCAGGAGTCCCGGGTCAAAAGGCGGGGAGCTGTTTTTT	CASRSPGSKGGELFF
.	TRBJ2-5	.	TRBV11-3	TGTGCCAGCAGCTTAGGAGGGATTCAAGAGACCCAGTACTTC	CASSLGGIQETQYF
TRBD1	TRBJ2-2	few	TRBV7-3	TGTGCCAGCAGACCACAGGGGACCACCGGGGAGCTGTTTTTT	CASRPQGTTGELFF
.	TRBJ2-5	.	TRBV4-1	TGCGCCAGCAGTAGACTTGTAAAGGGGGAGACCCAGTACTTC	CASSRLVKGETQYF
.	TRBJ1-5	.	TRBV6-7	TGTGCCAGCAGTTACCCGAAGCCGCCCAATCAGCCCCAGCATTTT	CASSYPKPPNQPQHF
.	TRBJ1-2	.	TRBV9	TGTGCCAGCAGCGTAGGCAGGGCCTCAGGCTACACCTTC	CASSVGRASGYTF
TRBD1	TRBJ2-6	.	TRBV2	TGTGCCAGCAGAGGGGGACAGGGGTCGCTGAGTGGGGCCAACGTCCTGACTTTC	CASRGGQGSLSGANVLTF
.	TRBJ1-5	.	TRBV19	TGTGCCAGTACCATAAGCGGCGCCTTCAATCAGCCCCAGCATTTT	CASTISGAFNQPQHF
.	TRBJ2-7	.	TRBV7-3	TGTGCCAGCAGCTCCCAGCCAGGTTCCTCCTACGAGCAGTACTTC	CASSSQPGSSYEQYF
.	TRBJ1-3	.	TRBV5-1	TGCGCCAGCAGCTTGATGGGCAGCTCTGGAAACACCATATATTTT	CASSLMGSSGNTIYF
.	TRBJ2-5	.	TRBV18	TGTGCCAGCTCACCACCGCTAGGAGAGACCCAGTACTTC	CASSPPLGETQYF
.	TRBJ2-6	.	TRBV7-7	TGTGCTAGCGGAGGGACCGTCTCTGGGGCCAACGTCCTGACTTTC	CASGGTVSGANVLTF
.	TRBJ2-7	.	TRBV6-5	TGTGCCAGCAGTTCTACAGGCCGAGTTAACTACGAGCAGTACTTC	CASSSTGRVNYEQYF
.	TRBJ1-4	.	TRBV7-3	TGTGCCAGCAGTGCTCGGACAGATGAAAAACTGTTTTTT	CASSARTDEKLFF
TRBD1	TRBJ1-2	.	TRBV5-1	TGCGCCAGCAGCTTAACCGGGACAGGGGGCGCAGTAAGCTATGGCTACACCTTC	CASSLTGTGGAVSYGYTF
TRBD2	TRBJ2-7	.	TRBV27	TGTGCCAGCAGTTTATTGGGACTAACCTACGAGCAGTACTTC	CASSLLGLTYEQYF
TRBD2	TRBJ2-7	.	TRBV28	TGTGCCAGCAGTTTGGGGGGGACCACACGGCTGTATGGCTACGAGCAGTACTTC	CASSLGGTTRLYGYEQYF
TRBD1	TRBJ1-6	.	TRBV25-1	TGTGCCAGCAGTGAATTCAGGGGGGATAATTCACCCCTCCACTTT	CASSEFRGDNSPLHF
.	TRBJ1-3	.	TRBV12-3/TRBV12-4	TGTGCCAGCGGCGGGATGGCTGGAAACACCATATATTTT	CASGGMAGNTIYF
TRBD1	TRBJ2-7	.	TRBV3-1/TRBV3-2	TGTGCCAGCAGCCAAGACAGGACAGGCAAGGTCTACGAGCAGTACTTC	CASSQDRTGKVYEQYF